This T cell receptor (beta chain) was recovered during a study of cytomegalovirus exposure and HLA in healthy donors. The PCR was carried out with 60 Vbeta primers and 13 Jbeta primers. Data came from immunoSEQ multiplex PCR; TCRdb stores just in-frame clones and leaves some out. The profile covers hundreds of thousands of clones, with roughly 83% appearing a single time and approximately 1.4% taken by the ten largest. Study findings and constraints: Some TCR beta chains (around 180 of them) were listed as cytomegalovirus-associated. 16,951 TCR beta sequences were associated with HLA alleles at 0.05 false discovery rate in a later analysis. Highly shared sequence variants in one cluster were likely a sequencing artifact.

About this clone itself: Its antigen is unknown.

All the people who gave samples were healthy bone marrow donors. The CDR3 length is 21 residues. V gave up 0 bases and J gave up 4 bases; unmatched junction bases: 17. Germline assignment: CDR1 MRHNA and CDR2 SNTAGT. This receptor was identified in a girl aged 10-17 years in good health and CMV-seronegative. The chain employs TRBV6-4 and TRBJ2-3; TRBD2 matches at 12 bases. The specimen sequenced was PBMCs. The CDR3 DNA follows: TGTGCCAGCAGTGACTCGACCCTGCTAGCGGGAGGGCCGTTTGTGGCAGATACGCAGTATTTT. Translation gives CASSDSTLLAGGPFVADTQYF.